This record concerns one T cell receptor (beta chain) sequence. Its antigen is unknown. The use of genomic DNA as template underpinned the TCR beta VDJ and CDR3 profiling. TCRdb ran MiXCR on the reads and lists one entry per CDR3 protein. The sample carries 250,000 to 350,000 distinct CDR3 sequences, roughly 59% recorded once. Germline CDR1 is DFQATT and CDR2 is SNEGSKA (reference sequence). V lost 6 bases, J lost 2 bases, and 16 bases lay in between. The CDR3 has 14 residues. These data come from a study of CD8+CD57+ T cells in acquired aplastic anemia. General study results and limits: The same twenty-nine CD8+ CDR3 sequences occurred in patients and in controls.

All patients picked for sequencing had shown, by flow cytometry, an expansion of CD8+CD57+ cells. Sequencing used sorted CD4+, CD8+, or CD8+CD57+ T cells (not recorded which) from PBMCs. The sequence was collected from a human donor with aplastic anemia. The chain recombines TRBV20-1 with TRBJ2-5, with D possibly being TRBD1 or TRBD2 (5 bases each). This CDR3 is CSAPDDGAQETQYF. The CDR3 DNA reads TGCAGTGCCCCAGACGACGGGGCACAAGAGACCCAGTACTTC.